This entry lists 30 T cell receptor beta chains sequenced from one sample in a study of blood T cells in healthy people across ages. A sample-barcoded 5' primer and a J-beta primer mix were used in a second PCR of roughly 6 to 11 cycles. TCRdb reprocessed the 5' RACE reads with MiXCR, giving one entry per CDR3 protein. Altogether about 1,400,000 distinct CDR3 sequences are present, about 43% being singletons, with the ten largest covering roughly 7.9%. The sequenced sample consisted of blood. These receptor sequences come from a woman under 30 in good health.

CDR3 in DNA: TGTGCCAGCAGCCCCGTCGGGGTTGGTACACCCCTCCACTTT. Encoded protein: CASSPVGVGTPLHF. The chain couples TRBV7-2 to TRBJ1-6; D unresolved. V lost 5 bases to trimming and J lost 11 bases, with 16 bases between them. Germline values: CDR1 SGHTA, CDR2 FQGNSA. CDR3 length: 14 residues.

The chain couples TRBV6-2 or TRBV6-3 to TRBJ1-5, with 7 bases that match TRBD1. The germline V gene has CDR1 MNHEY and CDR2 SVGEGT. Trimming took 9 bases from V and 4 from J; bases not matched to a gene: 6. This CDR3 is 13 amino acids long. The CDR3 loop is CASGTAHNQPQHF. As DNA, the CDR3 is TGTGCCAGTGGGACAGCTCATAATCAGCCCCAGCATTTT.

This clonotype was found a few times. J is TRBJ2-1 and V is TRBV3-1; 11 bases map to TRBD2. Germline CDR1 LGHDT, CDR2 YNNKEL (reference sequence). The V and J ends lost 5 bases and 0 bases, in that order; junction bases with no gene match: 18. The CDR3 runs to 21 residues. CDR3 sequence reads: CASSSPRSGGGVTSSYNEQFF. Written as DNA, the CDR3 is TGTGCCAGCAGCTCCCCTCGTAGCGGGGGGGGTGTGACAAGCTCCTACAATGAGCAGTTCTTC.

This clonotype occurred many times. The genes are TRBV9 and TRBJ2-3; 7 bases agree with TRBD2. The CDR3 contains 18 residues. V shed 4 bases and J 0 bases; nucleotides not matched to a gene: 14. Per germline, CDR1 SGDLS and CDR2 YYNGEE. CDR3: CASSPTLPGLSSTDTQYF. CDR3 in DNA: TGTGCCAGCAGCCCGACTCTTCCGGGACTATCTAGCACAGATACGCAGTATTTT.

With regard to this clonotype: A read error may account for a junction end that differs from germline. V and J are TRBV11-2 and TRBJ2-1; possibly TRBD2 for D (6 bases). This CDR3 region has 13 residues. The germline V gene has CDR1 SGHAT and CDR2 FQNNGV. CDR3 region: CAGSLAGGAEQFF. CDR3 sequence (DNA): TGTGCCGGCAGCTTAGCCGGGGGAGCCGAGCAGTTCTTC.

This clonotype has just a few counts. The genes are TRBV9 and TRBJ2-7; weak D call: TRBD1 (6 bases). This CDR3 region has 13 residues. Germline V gene lookup returns CDR1 SGDLS and CDR2 YYNGEE. Between the trimmed V and J ends, which lost 3 bases and 5 bases, there was a span of 12 bases. CDR3 DNA sequence: TGTGCCAGCAGCGAGACAGGCCGTGACGAGCAGTACTTC. The encoded protein is CASSETGRDEQYF.

This clonotype was seen only once. V gene TRBV13 combines with J gene TRBJ1-2; 7 nucleotides match TRBD1. V lost 5 bases to trimming and J lost 1 base; unmatched junction nucleotides: 10. The CDR3 consists of 16 residues. Germline CDR1 and CDR2: PRHDT and FYEKMQ (reference sequence). Written as DNA, the CDR3 is TGTGCCAGCAGCCCGTTTGAGACAGGGTTTAACTATGGCTACACCTTC. It encodes CASSPFETGFNYGYTF.

This chain links TRBV7-2 with TRBJ2-7, with TRBD2 matching over 9 bases. V shed 7 bases, J shed 3 bases, and the junction held 4 bases outside the gene matches. Per germline, CDR1 SGHTA and CDR2 FQGNSA. The CDR3 consists of 13 residues. DNA for the CDR3: TGTGCCAGCAAGGTTAGCGGGAGCTACGAGCAGTACTTC. Its translation: CASKVSGSYEQYF.

The chain carries TRBV28 and TRBJ2-1; 9 nucleotides line up with TRBD1. Germline-derived CDR1 and CDR2 are MDHEN and SYDVKM. This CDR3 has 13 amino acids. CDR3 region: CALGTGPPNEQFF. The CDR3 bases are TGTGCTTTGGGGACAGGGCCCCCCAATGAGCAGTTCTTC.

The genes are TRBV5-1 and TRBJ1-1, with D uncertain. Trimming took off 1 base at V and 1 base at J, with 14 bases between the two ends. CDR1 is SGHRS, CDR2 YFSETQ, per germline. This CDR3 has 16 residues. The CDR3 region is CASSLFQFLGNTEAFF. CDR3 DNA: TGCGCCAGCAGCTTGTTTCAGTTTTTAGGGAACACTGAAGCTTTCTTT.

This clonotype occurred a few times. The rearrangement links TRBV20-1 to TRBJ1-2, with TRBD1 as a possible D gene (6 bases). The CDR3 extends over 13 amino acids. Germline lookup yields CDR1 DFQATT and CDR2 SNEGSKA (reference sequence). V lost 0 bases and J lost 6, with 11 bases in between. CDR3 bases: TGCAGTGCTAGAGATTCCTCAGGGGATGGCTACACCTTC. As protein: CSARDSSGDGYTF.

There are a few counts of this clonotype. J is TRBJ2-1 and V is TRBV5-1; the D is unclear. The V end was cut by 2 bases, the J end by 14 bases, with 5 bases between. CDR1 is SGHRS, CDR2 YFSETQ, per germline. There are 9 residues in the CDR3. The CDR3 loop reads CASSLLEFF. The CDR3 nucleotides are TGCGCCAGCAGCTTACTGGAGTTCTTC.

The CDR3 sequence is CASRTGGRDPSQQYF. The CDR3 DNA is TGCGCCAGCAGGACTGGCGGGAGGGATCCTTCCCAGCAGTACTTC. The V call is TRBV5-1, the J call TRBJ2-4, with TRBD2 matching 9 bases. The trim removed 5 bases at V and 13 bases at J, leaving 16 bases unmatched. Germline loops: CDR1 SGHRS, CDR2 YFSETQ. The CDR3 sequence is 15 residues long.

As DNA, the CDR3 is TGCGCCAGCAGCCCGGAGGACAGGGTAGACGGGGAGCTGTTTTTT. It yields the protein CASSPEDRVDGELFF. The chain has TRBV5-1 and TRBJ2-2; 8 bases are shared with TRBD1. This CDR3 has 15 residues. Germline V gene data show CDR1 as SGHRS and CDR2 as YFSETQ. Unmatched junction bases numbered 9, after V lost 4 bases and J lost 7 bases. Full variable domain (outside the CDR3, taken from reference TRBV5-1 and TRBJ2-2): KAGVTQTPRYLIKTRGQQVTLSCSPISGHRSVSWYQQTPGQGLQFLFEYFSETQRNKGNFPGRFSGRQFSNSRSEMNVSTLELGDSALYLCASSPEDRVDGELFFGEGSRLTVL.

The genes are TRBV5-1 and TRBJ2-2; D not certain. Germline lookup yields CDR1 SGHRS and CDR2 YFSETQ. This CDR3 is 14 amino acids long. V was pared by 5 bases and J by 5 bases, with 13 bases between. Here the CDR3 reads CASRAAEKTGELFF. CDR3 DNA: TGCGCCAGCAGGGCCGCGGAGAAAACCGGGGAGCTGTTTTTT. The full variable domain, in which reference TRBV5-1 and TRBJ2-2 provide the parts outside the CDR3, is KAGVTQTPRYLIKTRGQQVTLSCSPISGHRSVSWYQQTPGQGLQFLFEYFSETQRNKGNFPGRFSGRQFSNSRSEMNVSTLELGDSALYLCASRAAEKTGELFFGEGSRLTVL.

This chain uses TRBV29-1 with TRBJ2-1; no clear D. Deletions cut 4 bases from V and 4 bases from J, with 8 bases between. Germline CDR1 reads SQVTM; CDR2 reads ANQGSEA. This CDR3 region has 12 residues. The CDR3 region has the DNA TGCAGCGTTGGTCCCGAGTACAATGAGCAGTTCTTC. Translating it yields CSVGPEYNEQFF.

The genes are TRBV20-1 and TRBJ2-1, with TRBD1 matching over 9 bases. The CDR3 sequence is 14 residues long. Germline lookup yields CDR1 DFQATT and CDR2 SNEGSKA (reference sequence). Germline trimming cut 6 bases from V and 10 bases from J; bases unmatched to any gene: 13. In nucleotides, the CDR3 is TGCAGTGCAGGGGAGGGACAGGGATTTAACGAGCAGTTCTTC. Translated, it gives CSAGEGQGFNEQFF.

The rearrangement uses TRBV7-2 and TRBJ2-7; possibly TRBD2 for D (5 bases). This CDR3 is built from 15 residues. Germline V CDR1 and CDR2: SGHTA, FQGNSA. The V end lost 0 bases, the J end lost 0 bases, and 9 bases lay between the germline ends. CDR3 coding DNA: TGTGCCAGCAGCTTAGCGGCTAGCCTCTCCTACGAGCAGTACTTC. This codes for CASSLAASLSYEQYF.

The chain has TRBV5-1 and TRBJ2-3, with 9 positions matching TRBD2. Germline V gives CDR1 SGHRS, CDR2 YFSETQ. J was trimmed by 2 bases and V by 1 base; bases with no gene match: 5. CDR3 length: 16 amino acids. CDR3 sequence reads: CASSLKSGGSTDTQYF. Here the CDR3 DNA reads TGCGCCAGCAGCTTGAAAAGCGGGGGGTCCACAGATACGCAGTATTTT.

The table lists this clonotype with a few counts. The CDR3 bases are TGTGCCACGGAGATGACAGGGGTTTCGTCTGGGGCCAACGTCCTGACTTTC. It is translated as CATEMTGVSSGANVLTF. The chain recombines TRBV15 with TRBJ2-6; 8 bases fit TRBD1. CDR1 is LNHNV, CDR2 YYDKDF, per germline (reference sequence). Losses at the gene ends were 9 bases for V and 1 base for J; bases not matched to a gene: 11. CDR3 size: 17 residues.

This clonotype was seen only once. A read error is possible here, since a much larger clone lies one base away. This chain uses TRBV29-1 with TRBJ2-1, with 9 bases that match TRBD2. In germline, CDR1 is SQVTM, CDR2 ANQGSEA. The junction had 2 bases not matched to a gene; V was cut back by 5 bases and J by 3 bases. This CDR3 contains 13 residues. The CDR3 coding sequence is TGCAGCGTTCTAGCGGGGTGCTACAATGAGCAGTTCTTC. Its translation is CSVLAGCYNEQFF.

The chain has TRBV12-3 or TRBV12-4 and TRBJ1-6; no reliable D call. Deletions cut 2 bases from V and 7 bases from J, with 9 bases between. The CDR3 consists of 14 residues. The DNA for the CDR3 is TGTGCCAGCAGTTTACATCCGAAGAATTCACCCCTCCACTTT. Translated, it gives CASSLHPKNSPLHF.

The genes are TRBV10-3 and TRBJ1-2; D not resolved. The CDR3 sequence is 14 residues long. V gave up 2 bases and J gave up 6 bases, with 13 bases separating them. Germline V gene data show CDR1 as ENHRY and CDR2 as SYGVKD. This chain's CDR3 is CAISEATHGNGYTF. Here the CDR3 DNA reads TGTGCCATCAGTGAGGCGACGCATGGGAATGGCTACACCTTC.

The chain is built from TRBV5-5 and TRBJ2-6; 8 bases map to TRBD1. V lost 3 bases to trimming and J lost 0 bases; unmatched junction nucleotides: 8. This CDR3 spans 18 amino acids. Germline V gene sequence: CDR1 SGHKS, CDR2 YYEKEE (reference sequence). The CDR3 DNA is TGTGCCAGCAGCTCCGGACAGGGACGACTCTCTGGGGCCAACGTCCTGACTTTC. This sequence encodes CASSSGQGRLSGANVLTF.

Turning to this clonotype: Relative to the germline gene, one junction end is altered; a read error may explain this. The chain employs TRBV6-5 and TRBJ1-2; 8 positions match TRBD1. Germline V CDR1 and CDR2: MNHEY, SVGAGI. CDR3 size: 14 residues. The CDR3 region has the DNA TGTGCCAGCAGATACTCCGCGACAGGGGATGGCTACACCTTC. Translated: CASRYSATGDGYTF.

The rearrangement links TRBV7-2 to TRBJ2-2; tentatively, D is TRBD2 (6 bases). Trimming left V 2 bases short and J 8 bases short, with 18 bases between. CDR3 length: 16 residues. The germline V gene encodes CDR1 SGHTA and CDR2 FQGNSA. The CDR3 sequence: CASSLIFGREEGELFF. CDR3 coding DNA: TGTGCCAGCAGCTTAATCTTTGGCAGGGAGGAAGGGGAGCTGTTTTTT.

This clonotype was picked up a small number of times. This rearrangement joins TRBV9 to TRBJ1-4; the D gene is possibly TRBD1 (5 bases). V lost 8 bases and J lost 7, with 18 bases in between. The CDR3 runs to 14 residues. Germline V gene sequence: CDR1 SGDLS, CDR2 YYNGEE. The DNA for the CDR3 is TGTGCCAGTCAGCCCGGGGCAGTGGGTGAAAAACTGTTTTTT. It encodes CASQPGAVGEKLFF.

This clonotype has just a few counts. This rearrangement joins TRBV7-2 to TRBJ2-7; 7 positions match TRBD1. CDR3 size: 16 residues. Germline CDR1 and CDR2: SGHTA and FQGNSA. Trimming took 1 base from V and 2 from J; bases not matched to a gene: 8. The CDR3 loop is CASSLGQGIKTYEQYF. The CDR3 coding sequence is TGTGCCAGCAGCTTAGGACAGGGAATAAAAACCTACGAGCAGTACTTC.

This clonotype was counted between two and nine times. The chain combines TRBV4-1 with TRBJ2-3, with D possibly TRBD1 on 6 matching bases. The V gene lost 3 bases and the J gene lost 0 bases, with 10 bases spanning the gap. CDR3 length: 15 residues. Germline CDR1 reads MGHRA; CDR2 reads YSYEKL. This chain's CDR3 is CASSHEDSSTDTQYF. The CDR3 DNA follows: TGCGCCAGCAGCCACGAGGACAGTAGCACAGATACGCAGTATTTT.

The V call is TRBV11-2, the J call TRBJ2-5; possibly TRBD2 for D (6 bases). Germline assignment: CDR1 SGHAT and CDR2 FQNNGV. The CDR3 is 14 residues long. Trimming cost V 5 bases and J 13 bases, with 23 bases left between them. The CDR3 protein is CASSRHTGGAAPYF. CDR3 sequence (DNA): TGTGCCAGCAGCCGCCATACTGGCGGGGCCGCTCCGTACTTC.